Listed below are T cell receptor beta chains from one sample, sequenced in a study of blood T cell repertoires in COVID-19. TCRdb keeps only in-frame clones here, not all; method: immunoSEQ multiplex PCR. The sample has about 430,000 clones; around nine tenths are singletons. The sample consisted of PBMCs or T cells enriched from blood (not recorded which). The source of these receptors is a woman aged 18-35 years who had been exposed to COVID-19. CDR3s include the opening cysteine and the closing phenylalanine or tryptophan. The order of the fields is J gene, clone size, D gene, V gene, CDR3 protein, CDR3 DNA. D genes are given only for firm matches. Not every row has a clone size; where given, it reads once, few, many or a size class.

j_call: TRBJ1-5
clone_size: NA
d_call: NA
v_call: TRBV21-1
cdr3_aa: CASSKVTESRPQHF
cdr3_nt: TGTGCCAGCAGCAAAGTTACAGAATCTCGGCCCCAGCATTTT

j_call: TRBJ2-3
clone_size: NA
d_call: NA
v_call: TRBV10-3
cdr3_aa: CAIRGGGLLLDTQYF
cdr3_nt: TGTGCCATCAGAGGGGGGGGGCTACTATTAGATACGCAGTATTTT

j_call: TRBJ2-7
clone_size: NA
d_call: NA
v_call: TRBV6-5
cdr3_aa: CASSYSPSYEQYF
cdr3_nt: TGTGCCAGCAGTTACTCCCCGAGCTACGAGCAGTACTTC

j_call: TRBJ1-5
clone_size: NA
d_call: NA
v_call: TRBV4-2
cdr3_aa: CASSQGTGLGQPQHF
cdr3_nt: TGTGCCAGCAGCCAGGGTACAGGGTTAGGTCAGCCCCAGCATTTT

j_call: TRBJ1-2
clone_size: NA
d_call: TRBD1
v_call: TRBV6-6
cdr3_aa: CASRDRAVYGYTF
cdr3_nt: TGTGCCAGCAGGGACAGGGCCGTATATGGCTACACCTTC

j_call: TRBJ1-1
clone_size: NA
d_call: TRBD1
v_call: TRBV5-1
cdr3_aa: CASSPGTDREAFF
cdr3_nt: TGCGCCAGCAGCCCGGGGACAGATCGAGAAGCTTTCTTT

j_call: TRBJ2-5
clone_size: NA
d_call: TRBD2
v_call: TRBV9
cdr3_aa: CASSVAFTGGRETQYF
cdr3_nt: TGTGCCAGCAGCGTAGCTTTCACGGGGGGACGAGAGACCCAGTACTTC

j_call: TRBJ1-2
clone_size: NA
d_call: NA
v_call: TRBV12-3/TRBV12-4
cdr3_aa: CASRGINYGYTF
cdr3_nt: TGTGCCAGTCGAGGCATTAACTATGGCTACACCTTC

j_call: TRBJ1-5
clone_size: NA
d_call: TRBD1
v_call: TRBV6-5
cdr3_aa: CASSSRRGPSNQPQHF
cdr3_nt: TGTGCCAGCAGTTCCCGAAGGGGGCCGAGCAATCAGCCCCAGCATTTT

j_call: TRBJ2-7
clone_size: NA
d_call: NA
v_call: TRBV27
cdr3_aa: CASSFRYEQYF
cdr3_nt: TGTGCCAGCAGTTTCCGCTACGAGCAGTACTTC

j_call: TRBJ1-1
clone_size: NA
d_call: TRBD1
v_call: TRBV3-1/TRBV3-2
cdr3_aa: CASSQQDRVGAFF
cdr3_nt: TGTGCCAGCAGCCAGCAAGACAGGGTAGGAGCTTTCTTT

j_call: TRBJ2-4
clone_size: NA
d_call: NA
v_call: TRBV9
cdr3_aa: CASSVAGTGRVYF
cdr3_nt: TGTGCCAGCAGCGTAGCTGGCACAGGGAGGGTGTACTTC

j_call: TRBJ1-2
clone_size: NA
d_call: NA
v_call: TRBV29-1
cdr3_aa: CSVDGDLTPGYTF
cdr3_nt: TGCAGCGTTGACGGGGACTTAACACCTGGCTACACCTTC

j_call: TRBJ1-1
clone_size: NA
d_call: TRBD1
v_call: TRBV28
cdr3_aa: CASSPDREKNTEAFF
cdr3_nt: TGTGCCAGCAGTCCCGACAGGGAAAAAAACACTGAAGCTTTCTTT

j_call: TRBJ2-5
clone_size: NA
d_call: TRBD2
v_call: TRBV2
cdr3_aa: CASGASGTSGGSHF
cdr3_nt: TGTGCCAGCGGGGCTTCCGGGACTAGCGGGGGGTCGCACTTC

j_call: TRBJ1-1
clone_size: NA
d_call: NA
v_call: TRBV28
cdr3_aa: CASRRGVLNTEAFF
cdr3_nt: TGTGCCAGCAGACGGGGGGTTCTGAACACTGAAGCTTTCTTT

j_call: TRBJ1-1
clone_size: NA
d_call: NA
v_call: TRBV4-1
cdr3_aa: CASSQVPGSGTEAFF
cdr3_nt: TGCGCCAGCAGCCAAGTCCCAGGGTCAGGTACTGAAGCTTTCTTT

j_call: TRBJ1-1
clone_size: NA
d_call: NA
v_call: TRBV28
cdr3_aa: CASSPPGDTEAFF
cdr3_nt: TGTGCCAGCAGCCCCCCCGGGGACACTGAAGCTTTCTTT

j_call: TRBJ1-2
clone_size: NA
d_call: TRBD1
v_call: TRBV25-1
cdr3_aa: CASSDRGRGPRGYTF
cdr3_nt: TGTGCCAGCAGTGACCGCGGCAGGGGGCCTCGGGGCTACACCTTC

j_call: TRBJ1-2
clone_size: NA
d_call: NA
v_call: TRBV5-1
cdr3_aa: CASSLRTDRNYGYTF
cdr3_nt: TGCGCCAGCAGCCTGCGGACAGACCGTAACTATGGCTACACCTTC

j_call: TRBJ2-1
clone_size: NA
d_call: TRBD2
v_call: TRBV18
cdr3_aa: CASSPPRLAGGNEQFF
cdr3_nt: TGTGCCAGCTCACCACCGCGACTAGCGGGAGGGAATGAGCAGTTCTTC

j_call: TRBJ2-7
clone_size: NA
d_call: TRBD2
v_call: TRBV28
cdr3_aa: CASSPSGQGTSGRYGEQYF
cdr3_nt: TGTGCCAGCAGTCCATCGGGACAGGGGACTAGCGGGAGGTATGGCGAGCAGTACTTC

j_call: TRBJ1-5
clone_size: NA
d_call: TRBD1
v_call: TRBV2
cdr3_aa: CASSEYSGQGAGQPQHF
cdr3_nt: TGTGCCAGCAGTGAATATTCGGGACAGGGGGCCGGGCAGCCCCAGCATTTT

j_call: TRBJ2-2
clone_size: NA
d_call: NA
v_call: TRBV28
cdr3_aa: CASSLEGVGTGELFF
cdr3_nt: TGTGCCAGCAGTTTGGAGGGCGTCGGAACCGGGGAGCTGTTTTTT

j_call: TRBJ2-2
clone_size: few
d_call: TRBD1
v_call: TRBV7-6
cdr3_aa: CASSFGTGGNTGELFF
cdr3_nt: TGTGCCAGCAGCTTCGGGACAGGGGGTAACACCGGGGAGCTGTTTTTT

j_call: TRBJ1-5
clone_size: NA
d_call: TRBD1
v_call: TRBV28
cdr3_aa: CASSRQGTRQPQHF
cdr3_nt: TGTGCCAGCAGCCGACAGGGGACAAGGCAGCCCCAGCATTTT